This paragraph covers one TCR beta chain sequence. The antigen remains undetermined. The data were taken from a study of graft-versus-host responses after intestinal transplantation. Study summary: Transplant recipients had multivisceral, liver-intestinal, or isolated intestinal grafts. The recipients all started with anti-thymocyte globulin induction and then took tacrolimus and steroids for roughly three years. Study results and caveats: The presence of high graft-versus-host to host-versus-graft clonal ratios in allografts characterized patients with graft-donor T cell macrochimerism. In recipient marrow, GvH clones were found, and some appeared first in ileum or blood.

Clones were sequenced by immunoSEQ multiplex PCR, and TCRdb holds only the in-frame ones, with some missing. The sample lists 130,000 to 150,000 clones; around nine tenths were seen once. V was pared by 1 base and J by 6 bases, with 1 base of the junction left unmatched. CDR1 is SNHLY and CDR2 is FYNNEI in the germline V gene. The CDR3 is 14 residues long. Sequenced here: unstimulated CD4+ T cells sorted from spleen or lymph node cells, sampled before intestinal transplant. The source of this sequence is a human donor who received an intestinal transplant. V usage is TRBV2 and J usage is TRBJ2-2, with 8 bases matching TRBD1. CDR3: CASSEEGQAGELFF. The CDR3 nucleotides read TGTGCCAGCAGTGAAGAGGGACAGGCCGGGGAGCTGTTTTTT.